The rows below give T cell receptor beta chains drawn from one sample of a study of response to subunit inactivated influenza vaccine. TCRdb analysed the RT-PCR reads with MiXCR anew, one entry per CDR3 protein. The table records fewer than 700,000 distinct CDR3 sequences, roughly 13% of them present only once. Sequencing used PBMCs from blood, obtained 40 to 50 days after vaccination. These receptors were collected from a man aged 50 or older who received an inactivated influenza vaccine. Both conserved end residues are part of each CDR3. The D gene is left open where the match is weak. Only some rows state a clone size, as once, few, many or a class for expanded clones.

V	size	D	J	DNA	CDR3
TRBV5-1	.	TRBD1	TRBJ1-2	TGCGCCAGCAACAACCAGGGGGCTGGAGGCTACACCTTC	CASNNQGAGGYTF
TRBV5-1	many	.	TRBJ2-5	TGCGCCAGCCGCACAGCGGCTCCGTACCAAGAGACCCAGTACTTC	CASRTAAPYQETQYF
TRBV5-1	few	.	TRBJ2-5	TGCGCCAGCAGCACGTCCGGTTCAGAGACCCAGTACTTC	CASSTSGSETQYF
TRBV7-9	.	.	TRBJ2-7	TGTGCCAGCAGCCCCGCCGTGGACGAGCAGTACTTC	CASSPAVDEQYF
TRBV10-3	few	TRBD2	TRBJ2-7	TGTGCCATCAGTGAGTCGACTAGCGGGGTCTACGAGCAGTACTTC	CAISESTSGVYEQYF
TRBV7-8	.	.	TRBJ2-7	TGTGCCAGAAGCTTATTCGGGAGAAGGGGCGAGCAGTACTTC	CARSLFGRRGEQYF
TRBV10-1	.	.	TRBJ2-3	TGCGCCAGCAGTTGGGACCCGTCGGATACGCAGTATTTT	CASSWDPSDTQYF
TRBV4-2	few	TRBD2	TRBJ2-3	TGTGCCAGCAGCCAAGATCGGGAGCGGGATGGAGATACGCAGTATTTT	CASSQDRERDGDTQYF
TRBV3-1	.	.	TRBJ1-3	TGTGCCAGCAGCCCTACCCGCTCTGGAAACACCATATATTTT	CASSPTRSGNTIYF
TRBV7-9	few	.	TRBJ2-3	TGTGCCAGCAGCCTCCCACGGGATACGCAGTATTTT	CASSLPRDTQYF
TRBV3-1	.	TRBD2	TRBJ2-7	TGTGCCAGCAGCCCACGGATGATAGCGGGAGGTCGCGAGCAGTACTTC	CASSPRMIAGGREQYF
TRBV29-1	.	TRBD2	TRBJ2-7	TGCAGCGTTGAAGGGGGTAGCGGGAGGGAAGTGTACGAGCAGTACTTC	CSVEGGSGREVYEQYF
TRBV24-1	.	.	TRBJ2-1	TGTGCCACCAGCTCGGACAGACTCCTAGCCAATGAGCAGTTCTTC	CATSSDRLLANEQFF
TRBV7-9	many	TRBD1	TRBJ1-3	TGTGCCAGCAGCTCGACAGGGAGAGGAAACACCATATATTTT	CASSSTGRGNTIYF
TRBV18	few	.	TRBJ2-7	TGTGCCAGCTCACCGAACAGCAGGGTCTACGAGCAGTACTTC	CASSPNSRVYEQYF
TRBV7-9	few	TRBD1	TRBJ2-3	TGTGCCAGCAGCTCTCCCTCGGGACAGACCCGCACAGATACGCAGTATTTT	CASSSPSGQTRTDTQYF
TRBV7-2	few	.	TRBJ1-5	TGTGCCAGCAGCGACCGGTCTCAGCCCCAGCATTTT	CASSDRSQPQHF
TRBV12-3/TRBV12-4	.	.	TRBJ2-1	TGTGCCAGCAGTTTATCAGGGGCTTACGTCTATGAGCAGTTCTTC	CASSLSGAYVYEQFF